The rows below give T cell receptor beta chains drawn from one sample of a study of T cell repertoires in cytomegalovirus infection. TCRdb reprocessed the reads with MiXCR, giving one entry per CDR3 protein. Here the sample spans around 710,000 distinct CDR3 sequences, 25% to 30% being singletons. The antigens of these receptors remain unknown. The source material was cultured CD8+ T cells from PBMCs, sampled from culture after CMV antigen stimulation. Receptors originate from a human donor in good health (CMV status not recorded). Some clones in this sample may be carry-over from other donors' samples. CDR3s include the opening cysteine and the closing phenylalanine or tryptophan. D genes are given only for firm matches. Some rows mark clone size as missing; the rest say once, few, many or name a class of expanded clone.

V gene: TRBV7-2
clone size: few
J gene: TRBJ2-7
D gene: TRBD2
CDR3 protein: CASSPWTSGGNEQYF

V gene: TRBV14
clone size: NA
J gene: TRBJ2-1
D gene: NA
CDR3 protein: CASSQGRAKWLDEQFF

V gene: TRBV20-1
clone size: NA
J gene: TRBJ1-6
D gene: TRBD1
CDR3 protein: CSARDRGQGARYPNSPLHF

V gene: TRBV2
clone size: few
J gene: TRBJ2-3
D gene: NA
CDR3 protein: CASPSRGGKVDTQYF

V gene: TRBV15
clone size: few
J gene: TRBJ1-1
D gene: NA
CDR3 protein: CATSRDSYATLNTEAFF

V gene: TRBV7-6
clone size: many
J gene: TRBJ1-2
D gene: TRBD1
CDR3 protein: CASSLTLGQGNYGYTF

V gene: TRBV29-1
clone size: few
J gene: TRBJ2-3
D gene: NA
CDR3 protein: CSVEGVSVPDTQYF

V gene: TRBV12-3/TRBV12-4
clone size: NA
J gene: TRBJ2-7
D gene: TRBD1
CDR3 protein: CASSLNPGTGGNEQYF

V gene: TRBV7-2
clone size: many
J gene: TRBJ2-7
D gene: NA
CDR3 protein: CASSIVVRRLPGATPYEQYF

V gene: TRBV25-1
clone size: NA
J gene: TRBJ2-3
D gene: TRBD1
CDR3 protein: CASTPRKAGQGTDTQYF

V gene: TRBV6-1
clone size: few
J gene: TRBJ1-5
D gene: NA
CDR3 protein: CASSEVGLGMNQPQHF